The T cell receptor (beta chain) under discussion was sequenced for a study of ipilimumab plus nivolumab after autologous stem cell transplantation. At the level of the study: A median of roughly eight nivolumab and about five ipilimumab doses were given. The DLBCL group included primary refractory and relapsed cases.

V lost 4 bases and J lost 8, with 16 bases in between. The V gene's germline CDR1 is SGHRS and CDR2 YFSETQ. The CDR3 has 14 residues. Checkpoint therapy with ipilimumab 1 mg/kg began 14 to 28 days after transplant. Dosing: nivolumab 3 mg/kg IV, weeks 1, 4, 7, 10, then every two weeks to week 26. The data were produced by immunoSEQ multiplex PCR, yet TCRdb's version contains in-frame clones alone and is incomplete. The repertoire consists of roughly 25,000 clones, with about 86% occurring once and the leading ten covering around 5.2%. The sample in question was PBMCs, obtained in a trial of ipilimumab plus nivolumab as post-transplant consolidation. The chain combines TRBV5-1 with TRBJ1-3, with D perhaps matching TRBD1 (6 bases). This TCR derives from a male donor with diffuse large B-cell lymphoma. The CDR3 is CASSLGQNGDTIYF. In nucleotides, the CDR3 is TGCGCCAGCAGCCTAGGACAGAACGGAGACACCATATATTTT.